This TCR beta chain was identified during a study of siplizumab effects on memory and regulatory T cells. V was clipped by 5 bases and J by 9 bases, with 20 bases between them. Germline V gene sequence: CDR1 SGHTA, CDR2 FQGNSA. CDR3 length equals 16 residues. TCRdb's table, derived via immunoSEQ multiplex PCR, lists solely in-frame clones and lacks some. This table holds about 40,000 clones, approximately 88% found once. Sequenced: naive CD4+ T cells sorted from blood. The J gene is TRBJ1-6, the V gene TRBV7-2; D gene unclear. This sequence originates from a human donor in good health. Here the CDR3 DNA reads TGTGCCAGCAGCCAAAGGTCCCATCCTGCGAGTTCACCCCTCCACTTT. Translated: CASSQRSHPASSPLHF.